These 17 T cell receptor beta chains originate from one sample sequenced in a study of OX40 agonist ivuxolimab in advanced cancers. Method: immunoSEQ multiplex PCR; TCRdb's copy keeps in-frame clones and lacks some. This sample has about 100,000 clones, with around nine tenths found just once. The material was CD4+ or CD8+ T cells sorted from blood, obtained in a trial of the OX40 agonist ivuxolimab. These receptors were taken from an adult with an advanced solid tumor such as melanoma, head and neck, liver or kidney cancer.

V gene TRBV5-6 combines with J gene TRBJ1-5, with D unclear. The CDR3 sequence is 13 residues long. In germline, CDR1 is SGHDT, CDR2 YYEEEE. Trimming cost V 0 bases and J 8 bases, with 9 bases left between them. The CDR3 is CASSLANAEPQHF. As DNA, the CDR3 is TGTGCCAGCAGCTTGGCGAATGCTGAGCCCCAGCATTTT.

The chain joins TRBV5-1 to TRBJ1-2; D might be TRBD1 (6 bases). This CDR3 has 13 amino acids. Looked up from germline, CDR1 is SGHRS and CDR2 is YFSETQ. With 4 bases removed from V and 2 bases from J, the gap between germline ends came to 9 bases. The CDR3 region has the DNA TGCGCCAGCAGCACACAGGGAAACTATGGCTACACCTTC. Amino acids: CASSTQGNYGYTF.

CDR3 bases: TGTGCCAGCAGTCGGCTGACTAGCGGTTCCTACAATGAGCAGTTCTTC. It translates to CASSRLTSGSYNEQFF. The chain employs TRBV2 and TRBJ2-1; TRBD2 aligns across 9 bases. Per germline, CDR1 SNHLY and CDR2 FYNNEI. The CDR3 has 16 residues. With V trimmed by 5 bases and J by 1 base, 6 bases remained unmatched. Using reference TRBV2 and TRBJ2-1 for the parts outside the CDR3, the full variable domain is EPEVTQTPSHQVTQMGQEVILRCVPISNHLYFYWYRQILGQKVEFLVSFYNNEISEKSEIFDDQFSVERPDGSNFTLKIRSTKLEDSAMYFCASSRLTSGSYNEQFFGPGTRLTVL.

The CDR3 region has the DNA TGTGCCAGCAGTGATGGGACTAGTTATGAGCAGTACTTC. Protein product: CASSDGTSYEQYF. The rearrangement uses TRBV2 and TRBJ2-7; 8 bases agree with TRBD2. The junction had 5 bases not matched to a gene; V was cut back by 3 bases and J by 7 bases. This CDR3 comprises 13 residues. Germline V gives CDR1 SNHLY, CDR2 FYNNEI. The full variable domain, rest sourced from reference TRBV2 and TRBJ2-7, is EPEVTQTPSHQVTQMGQEVILRCVPISNHLYFYWYRQILGQKVEFLVSFYNNEISEKSEIFDDQFSVERPDGSNFTLKIRSTKLEDSAMYFCASSDGTSYEQYFGPGTRLTVT.

The rearrangement joins TRBV6-6 to TRBJ1-1; possible D gene TRBD1, 5 bases. CDR3 length: 13 amino acids. Trimming took off 6 bases at V and 6 bases at J, with 14 bases between the two ends. Looked up from germline, CDR1 is MNHNY and CDR2 is SVGAGI (reference sequence). CDR3 in DNA: TGTGCCAGCAGACTCTCGGTAGGGGCTGAAGCTTTCTTT. Residues: CASRLSVGAEAFF.

Here the CDR3 DNA reads TGTGCCTGGGAAGGGGGAAACGGTGAAGCTTTCTTT. This gives the protein CAWEGGNGEAFF. V and J are TRBV30 and TRBJ1-1, with D perhaps matching TRBD1 (6 bases). The CDR3 has 12 residues. The germline gives CDR1 GTSNPN, CDR2 SVGIG (reference sequence). V was shortened by 5 bases and J by 7 bases, with 14 bases between the two germline ends. Based on the CDR3 plus reference TRBV30 and TRBJ1-1, the full variable domain is SQTIHQWPATLVQPVGSPLSLECTVEGTSNPNLYWYRQAAGRGLQLLFYSVGIGQISSEVPQNLSASRPQDRQFILSSKKLLLSDSGFYLCAWEGGNGEAFFGQGTRLTVV.

The chain has TRBV14 and TRBJ2-5; TRBD2 agrees at 13 bases. The CDR3 length is 16 residues. Germline V gives CDR1 SGHDN, CDR2 FVKESK. Trimming took 4 bases from V and 1 from J; bases not matched to a gene: 3. CDR3 loop: CASSPRLAGGQETQYF. For the CDR3, the DNA is TGTGCCAGCAGCCCAAGACTAGCGGGGGGCCAAGAGACCCAGTACTTC.

The genes are TRBV5-1 and TRBJ1-5, with 10 bases identical to TRBD1. Germline V gene lookup returns CDR1 SGHRS and CDR2 YFSETQ. Trimming took 0 bases from V and 11 from J; bases not matched to a gene: 2. The CDR3 runs to 13 residues. The CDR3 reads CASSLGTGGTQHF. As DNA, the CDR3 is TGCGCCAGCAGCTTGGGGACAGGGGGTACCCAGCATTTT.

The chain uses TRBV9 and TRBJ2-1, with 12 bases identical to TRBD1. CDR3 length equals 16 residues. V was clipped by 4 bases and J by 9 bases; unmatched bases: 11. Germline CDR1 is SGDLS and CDR2 is YYNGEE. The CDR3 is CASSPRGDRGLSEQFF. In DNA form, the CDR3 reads TGTGCCAGCAGCCCCCGAGGGGACAGGGGGCTGAGTGAGCAGTTCTTC.

This chain connects TRBV28 to TRBJ1-5; D gene unclear. The CDR3 is made up of 14 amino acids. V was clipped by 3 bases and J by 2 bases, with 8 bases between them. Germline CDR1 MDHEN, CDR2 SYDVKM. CDR3 in DNA: TGTGCCAGCAGTTTGACAAGGGGCAATCAGCCCCAGCATTTT. Its translation: CASSLTRGNQPQHF.

The table lists this clone with a count of one. The rearrangement links TRBV5-4 to TRBJ1-2; 8 nucleotides match TRBD1. The CDR3 is made up of 15 amino acids. V gave up 10 bases and J gave up 2 bases; unmatched junction bases: 13. The germline V gene has CDR1 SGHNT and CDR2 YYREEE (reference sequence). The CDR3 DNA sequence: TGTGCCGCTTATCCCCGGGACAGGAAGAACTATGGCTACACCTTC. It is translated as CAAYPRDRKNYGYTF.

The chain recombines TRBV29-1 with TRBJ2-7; TRBD2 is a possible D gene (6 bases). The CDR3 runs to 12 residues. Trimming stripped 5 bases from V and 5 bases from J, with 13 bases between. Germline V gives CDR1 SQVTM, CDR2 ANQGSEA. CDR3 protein: CSVSPGGDEQYF. The DNA of the CDR3 is TGCAGCGTTAGTCCCGGAGGGGACGAGCAGTACTTC.

V usage is TRBV19 and J usage is TRBJ2-6; a possible D gene is TRBD2 (6 bases). The CDR3 is 16 amino acids. V dropped 3 bases and J dropped 2 bases, with 11 bases sitting between them. Looked up from germline, CDR1 is LNHDA and CDR2 is SQIVND (reference sequence). The CDR3 protein is CASSIIGGAGANVLTF. The CDR3 DNA follows: TGTGCCAGTAGTATCATCGGCGGGGCTGGGGCCAACGTCCTGACTTTC. Full variable domain (remainder filled in from reference TRBV19 and TRBJ2-6): DGGITQSPKYLFRKEGQNVTLSCEQNLNHDAMYWYRQDPGQGLRLIYYSQIVNDFQKGDIAEGYSVSREKKESFPLTVTSAQKNPTAFYLCASSIIGGAGANVLTFGAGSRLTVL.

The chain's CDR3 is CASRSQDSSYEQYF. CDR3 bases: TGTGCCAGCAGGAGTCAAGATAGCTCCTACGAGCAGTACTTC. The rearrangement joins TRBV28 to TRBJ2-7, with D hard to call. The CDR3 length is 14 residues. Germline-derived CDR1 and CDR2 are MDHEN and SYDVKM. The V and J ends lost 6 bases and 0 bases respectively, with 12 bases between them.

This chain uses TRBV5-6 with TRBJ1-2; D may be TRBD1 (5 bases). CDR1 and CDR2 from the germline V gene are SGHDT and YYEEEE. CDR3 size: 14 residues. Trimming left V 4 bases short and J 1 base short, with 11 bases between. The CDR3 DNA reads TGTGCCAGCAGCCAGGGATTTTTTAACTATGGCTACACCTTC. This encodes CASSQGFFNYGYTF. The full variable domain, completed using reference TRBV5-6 and TRBJ1-2, is DAGVTQSPTHLIKTRGQQVTLRCSPKSGHDTVSWYQQALGQGPQFIFQYYEEEERQRGNFPDRFSGHQFPNYSSELNVNALLLGDSALYLCASSQGFFNYGYTFGSGTRLTVV.

This chain uses TRBV7-9 with TRBJ2-2, with TRBD1 as a possible D gene (6 bases). Germline lookup yields CDR1 SEHNR and CDR2 FQNEAQ (reference sequence). V lost 6 bases to trimming and J lost 6 bases, with 11 bases between them. The CDR3 loop spans 13 amino acids. The CDR3, as DNA: TGTGCCAGCAGTCATAAGGGGGCCGGGGAGCTGTTTTTT. Translating it yields CASSHKGAGELFF.

DNA of the CDR3: TGTGCCAGCAGCCGGATTATGACCGGGACAGGCTACACCTTC. It translates to CASSRIMTGTGYTF. The chain employs TRBV7-2 and TRBJ1-2, with a weak D call TRBD1 (6 bases). This CDR3 has 14 amino acids. The V end was cut by 5 bases, the J end by 8 bases, with 18 bases between. The germline V gene encodes CDR1 SGHTA and CDR2 FQGNSA.